The 30 T cell receptor beta chains reported below all come from one sample, sequenced in a study of identical twins. Via MiXCR, TCRdb re-called the 5' RACE reads, giving one row per CDR3 protein. The table records fewer than 250,000 distinct CDR3 sequences, 7% of them present only once. The same data also went into a second study, on yellow fever vaccine responses in identical twins.

The sequenced sample consisted of memory (CD45RO+) T cells sorted from blood. These receptors were taken from a woman aged 18-29 years in good health.

This clonotype has more than one count but fewer than ten. The genes are TRBV9 and TRBJ2-5; D is uncertain. V gave up 8 bases and J gave up 5 bases, with 16 bases separating them. The CDR3 loop spans 13 amino acids. Germline loops: CDR1 SGDLS, CDR2 YYNGEE. CDR3 in DNA: TGTGCCAGTAGCTCTGGGTCCTTGGAGACCCAGTACTTC. It specifies CASSSGSLETQYF.

This clonotype was seen many times. This chain joins TRBV3-1 and TRBJ1-6; D call uncertain. Germline lookup yields CDR1 LGHDT and CDR2 YNNKEL (reference sequence). This CDR3 is built from 15 residues. Trimming took off 0 bases at V and 9 bases at J, with 12 bases between the two ends. As DNA, the CDR3 is TGTGCCAGCAGCCAAGAGGGGATTTCTTTTTCACCCCTCCACTTT. It codes for CASSQEGISFSPLHF.

The chain combines TRBV29-1 with TRBJ2-2, with 7 bases matching TRBD1. The CDR3 totals 16 residues. CDR1 is SQVTM, CDR2 ANQGSEA, per germline. V lost 1 base to trimming and J lost 4 bases; unmatched junction nucleotides: 9. CDR3 protein: CSVEGGAGGVTGELFF. The CDR3 nucleotides read TGCAGCGTTGAAGGAGGGGCAGGGGGTGTCACCGGGGAGCTGTTTTTT.

Ten or more counts support this clonotype. The V and J genes are TRBV7-6 and TRBJ2-5; D is unclear. Germline V lookup: CDR1 SGHVS, CDR2 FNYEAQ. Trimming took off 4 bases at V and 4 bases at J, with 7 bases between the two ends. CDR3 length: 12 residues. In DNA, the CDR3 is TGTGCCAGCAGCTCCGTGGGAGAGACCCAGTACTTC. Amino acid sequence: CASSSVGETQYF.

This clonotype has only a few counts. The rearrangement links TRBV21-1 to TRBJ2-7; the DNA was not compared with TRBD2, the D call given in the table. TRBV21-1 is labeled a pseudogene. CDR3 size: 19 residues. This CDR3 reads CASSKEPSGSLLVSYEQYF. The CDR3 DNA reads as TGTGCCAGCAGCAAAGAGCCTAGCGGGAGCCTATTAGTATCCTACGAGCAGTACTTC.

This sequence joins TRBV28 and TRBJ2-7, with D uncertain. Per the germline V gene, CDR1 is MDHEN and CDR2 is SYDVKM. There are 13 residues in the CDR3. Trimming cost V 5 bases and J 6 bases, with 14 bases left between them. CDR3 coding DNA: TGTGCCAGCAGTCATGGGTCCGGCGGCGAGCAGTACGTC. Translated: CASSHGSGGEQYV.

This clonotype was recorded a few times. The chain uses TRBV18 and TRBJ1-3, with D possibly matching TRBD1 (6 bases). V lost 6 bases to trimming and J lost 8 bases, with 20 bases between them. The CDR3 has 15 amino acids. Germline lookup yields CDR1 KGHSH and CDR2 LQKENI. The CDR3 bases are TGTGCCAGCTCCAGGGCCAGGGGCGGAATTGACACCATATATTTT. It specifies CASSRARGGIDTIYF.

This clonotype was detected a few times. The chain links TRBV3-1 to TRBJ2-7; no definite D call. V lost 1 base and J 6 bases, leaving 10 bases between the germline ends. Germline loops: CDR1 LGHDT, CDR2 YNNKEL (reference sequence). CDR3 length: 13 amino acids. The CDR3 sequence is CASSQGRTAEQYF. CDR3 coding DNA: TGTGCCAGCAGCCAAGGCCGGACCGCCGAGCAGTACTTC.

The table lists this clonotype with many counts. J is TRBJ2-1 and V is TRBV2; the D gene is possibly TRBD1 (5 bases). The CDR3 extends over 16 amino acids. The germline V gene encodes CDR1 SNHLY and CDR2 FYNNEI. V was pared by 1 base and J by 0 bases, with 10 bases between. CDR3 region: CASSEVGAVSYNEQFF. The CDR3 DNA sequence: TGTGCCAGCAGTGAAGTAGGGGCTGTCTCCTACAATGAGCAGTTCTTC.

The sample holds a few counts of this clonotype. The chain joins TRBV29-1 to TRBJ1-1, with D possibly matching TRBD1 (6 bases). V was clipped by 3 bases and J by 7 bases, with 18 bases between them. The CDR3 loop spans 14 amino acids. Germline lookup yields CDR1 SQVTM and CDR2 ANQGSEA. The CDR3 is CSVEQFTGKGEAFF. Written as DNA, the CDR3 is TGCAGCGTTGAGCAATTCACAGGGAAGGGTGAAGCTTTCTTT.

J is TRBJ1-5 and V is TRBV29-1; D is undetermined. This CDR3 is 12 amino acids long. From germline, CDR1 is SQVTM and CDR2 ANQGSEA. V gave up 4 bases and J gave up 2 bases, with 6 bases separating them. The CDR3 sequence: CSVGEGNQPQHF. DNA for the CDR3: TGCAGCGTTGGTGAGGGCAATCAGCCCCAGCATTTT.

This clonotype occurred a few times. The J gene is TRBJ2-2, the V gene TRBV7-8; no definite D call. The CDR3 is 16 residues long. Germline V CDR1 and CDR2: SGHVS, FQNEAQ. V lost 0 bases to trimming and J lost 6 bases, with 14 bases between them. The CDR3 protein is CASSLALGQASGELFF. CDR3 nucleotide sequence: TGTGCCAGCAGCTTAGCGCTTGGGCAGGCATCCGGGGAGCTGTTTTTT.

There are many counts of this clonotype. The chain employs TRBV5-1 and TRBJ1-5, with TRBD1 matching 7 bases. The CDR3 consists of 15 residues. Germline trimming cut 2 bases from V and 5 bases from J; bases unmatched to any gene: 7. Germline V gene sequence: CDR1 SGHRS, CDR2 YFSETQ. The chain's CDR3 is CASSLEGQQYQPQHF. The CDR3 bases are TGCGCCAGCAGCTTAGAGGGACAGCAATATCAGCCCCAGCATTTT. Supplemented by reference TRBV5-1 and TRBJ1-5, the full variable domain reads KAGVTQTPRYLIKTRGQQVTLSCSPISGHRSVSWYQQTPGQGLQFLFEYFSETQRNKGNFPGRFSGRQFSNSRSEMNVSTLELGDSALYLCASSLEGQQYQPQHFGDGTRLSIL.

V is TRBV6-1 and J is TRBJ2-1; the match to TRBD2 covers 10 bases. V was clipped by 7 bases and J by 6 bases; unmatched bases: 12. This CDR3 has 16 amino acids. Germline-derived CDR1 and CDR2 are MNHNS and SASEGT. The CDR3 DNA reads as TGTGCCAGCACCTTTAGTCTAGCGGGGGTGACCAATGAGCAGTTCTTC. It yields the protein CASTFSLAGVTNEQFF.

This clonotype was recorded many times. The V gene is TRBV10-3, the J gene TRBJ1-1, with D possibly matching TRBD1 (5 bases). The germline CDR1 and CDR2 sequences are ENHRY and SYGVKD. The CDR3 length is 12 residues. V lost 6 bases and J 7 bases, leaving 12 bases between the germline ends. In DNA form, the CDR3 reads TGTGCCATCAGCCGGGGCCCTCGTGAAGCTTTCTTT. Its protein is CAISRGPREAFF.

The V gene is TRBV6-1, the J gene TRBJ2-7; no reliable D call. Trimming cost V 4 bases and J 6 bases, with 16 bases left between them. This CDR3 is built from 14 residues. Germline V gene sequence: CDR1 MNHNS, CDR2 SASEGT. The CDR3 loop reads CASSGHKPYGEQYV. For the CDR3, the DNA is TGTGCCAGCAGTGGACATAAACCCTACGGCGAGCAGTACGTC.

This clonotype was detected many times. The DNA of the CDR3 is TGCGCCAGCAGCTTGAACGAAGGTGGGACTGAAGCTTTCTTT. Translation: CASSLNEGGTEAFF. The genes are TRBV5-1 and TRBJ1-1; D uncertain. The CDR3 is made up of 14 amino acids. The V gene lost 1 base and the J gene lost 5 bases, with 12 bases spanning the gap. Germline-derived CDR1 and CDR2 are SGHRS and YFSETQ.

This clonotype came up many times. The rearrangement uses TRBV5-6 and TRBJ2-2; tentative D call: TRBD2 (6 bases). The CDR3 has 16 amino acids. Trimming removed 4 bases from V and 4 bases from J, with 17 bases in between. Germline V gene lookup returns CDR1 SGHDT and CDR2 YYEEEE. The CDR3: CASSGGFGGVTGELFF. In nucleotides, the CDR3 is TGTGCCAGCAGCGGCGGCTTTGGCGGGGTCACCGGGGAGCTGTTTTTT. Based on the CDR3 plus reference TRBV5-6 and TRBJ2-2, the full variable domain is DAGVTQSPTHLIKTRGQQVTLRCSPKSGHDTVSWYQQALGQGPQFIFQYYEEEERQRGNFPDRFSGHQFPNYSSELNVNALLLGDSALYLCASSGGFGGVTGELFFGEGSRLTVL.

Many counts were recorded for this clonotype. The chain couples TRBV7-9 to TRBJ2-1, with TRBD1 matching 7 bases. This CDR3 has 15 residues. J lost 4 bases, V lost 4 bases, and 7 bases had no gene match. Germline-derived CDR1 and CDR2 are SEHNR and FQNEAQ (reference sequence). CDR3 sequence reads: CASSSIQGLYNEQFF. The CDR3 region has the DNA TGTGCCAGCAGCTCCATACAGGGGTTGTACAATGAGCAGTTCTTC.

This clonotype was seen at least ten times. The rearrangement uses TRBV3-1 and TRBJ1-4; D gene uncertain. V lost 4 bases and J 13 bases, leaving 19 bases between the germline ends. This CDR3 is 14 amino acids long. Germline values: CDR1 LGHDT, CDR2 YNNKEL (reference sequence). This CDR3 reads CASSPRETPLGLFF. CDR3 DNA sequence: TGTGCCAGCAGCCCACGGGAAACCCCACTAGGACTGTTTTTT.

Many counts were recorded for this clonotype. This rearrangement joins TRBV28 to TRBJ2-1; 7 bases are a match to TRBD2. Losses at the gene ends were 3 bases for V and 0 bases for J; bases not matched to a gene: 5. The CDR3 is 16 residues long. In germline, CDR1 is MDHEN, CDR2 SYDVKM. This CDR3 is CASSFASGSSYNEQFF. CDR3 DNA sequence: TGTGCCAGCAGTTTTGCTAGCGGAAGCTCCTACAATGAGCAGTTCTTC.

CDR3 nucleotides: TGCGCCAGCAGCTTGGCTGGGGCCAATTCACCCCTCCACTTT. Its protein product is CASSLAGANSPLHF. The chain employs TRBV5-1 and TRBJ1-6, with D perhaps TRBD1 (5 bases). V was pared by 0 bases and J by 7 bases, with 8 bases between. In germline, CDR1 is SGHRS, CDR2 YFSETQ. This CDR3 comprises 14 residues.

The J gene is TRBJ1-6, the V gene TRBV3-1; the D gene is possibly TRBD1 (5 bases). The CDR3 totals 15 residues. Germline values: CDR1 LGHDT, CDR2 YNNKEL (reference sequence). Between the trimmed V and J ends, which lost 1 base and 10 bases, there was a span of 14 bases. The chain's CDR3 is CASSQGGGVDSPLHF. For the CDR3, the DNA is TGTGCCAGCAGCCAAGGGGGGGGTGTGGACTCACCCCTCCACTTT.

In this sample, this clonotype turned up many times. The gene calls are TRBV10-3 and TRBJ2-3; D possibly matches TRBD1 or TRBD2 (5 bases each). Trimming cost V 2 bases and J 6 bases, with 15 bases left between them. The germline V gene encodes CDR1 ENHRY and CDR2 SYGVKD. CDR3 length: 15 residues. The CDR3 loop reads CAISERDPNVDTQYF. The DNA for the CDR3 is TGTGCCATCAGTGAGCGGGACCCAAATGTGGATACGCAGTATTTT.

This clonotype was counted only a few times. The J gene is TRBJ1-5, the V gene TRBV2; D is possibly TRBD1 (5 bases). Germline CDR1 is SNHLY and CDR2 is FYNNEI. The CDR3 runs to 15 residues. The germline V and J ends were trimmed by 6 bases and 0 bases, with 12 bases remaining between them. CDR3 loop: CASRVGPNSNQPQHF. The CDR3 DNA reads TGTGCCAGCAGGGTGGGGCCTAATAGCAATCAGCCCCAGCATTTT.

J is TRBJ2-2 and V is TRBV12-3 or TRBV12-4, with D unclear. This CDR3 is 13 amino acids long. The ends were cut back, 3 bases at V and 4 bases at J, with 6 bases in the middle. CDR3 in amino acids: CASSLIGTGELFF. The CDR3 coding sequence is TGTGCCAGCAGTTTGATAGGCACCGGGGAGCTGTTTTTT.

This clonotype showed up just a few times. The genes are TRBV28 and TRBJ2-1, with 9 bases matching TRBD1. The J segment lost 7 bases and the V segment lost 4 bases, leaving 20 bases of the junction unmatched. This CDR3 has 19 amino acids. The V gene's germline CDR1 is MDHEN and CDR2 SYDVKM. The CDR3 loop is CASSSRPGTGSFLWNEQFF. The CDR3 DNA reads as TGTGCCAGCAGTTCCCGCCCCGGGACAGGGTCATTTCTGTGGAATGAGCAGTTCTTC.

This clonotype was observed at least ten times. The chain couples TRBV7-2 to TRBJ1-6; 7 nucleotides line up with TRBD1. The ends lost 5 bases at V and 6 bases at J; junction bases unmatched: 10. This CDR3 comprises 16 residues. Germline V lookup: CDR1 SGHTA, CDR2 FQGNSA. CDR3 region: CASSPKTGSGNSPLHF. The CDR3 bases are TGTGCCAGCAGCCCAAAGACAGGGTCGGGTAATTCACCCCTCCACTTT. Based on the CDR3 plus reference TRBV7-2 and TRBJ1-6, the full variable domain is GAGVSQSPSNKVTEKGKDVELRCDPISGHTALYWYRQSLGQGLEFLIYFQGNSAPDKSGLPSDRFSAERTGGSVSTLTIQRTQQEDSAVYLCASSPKTGSGNSPLHFGNGTRLTVT.

This clonotype was counted only a few times. The chain carries TRBV28 and TRBJ1-6; a possible D gene is TRBD1 (6 bases). CDR1 MDHEN and CDR2 SYDVKM come from the germline V gene. The CDR3 totals 15 residues. Trimming removed 8 bases at V and 7 bases at J, with 18 bases between. The CDR3 DNA is TGTGCCAGCGGGACTGGGGGGGCAGAGAATTCACCCCTCCACTTT. Its translation is CASGTGGAENSPLHF.

V usage is TRBV5-1 and J usage is TRBJ2-2; 12 bases align to TRBD2. The CDR3 covers 17 residues. Germline V gives CDR1 SGHRS, CDR2 YFSETQ. V trimming: 4 bases; J trimming: 2 bases; junction bases outside the gene matches: 6. This CDR3 is CASSKGTSGLNTGELFF. The CDR3 coding sequence is TGCGCCAGCAGCAAGGGGACTAGCGGGTTAAACACCGGGGAGCTGTTTTTT.